Listed below are T cell receptor beta chains from one sample, sequenced in a study of T cells in Graves' hyperthyroidism and ophthalmopathy. Each CDR3 protein is one row after TCRdb ran MiXCR on the multiplex PCR reads. Among about 290,000 distinct CDR3 sequences listed, roughly 17% were seen once. The sample taken for sequencing was blood. These TCRs come from a man aged 25 to 45 with Graves' hyperthyroidism. Each CDR3 is given with its conserved first and last residue. The D gene is left open where the match is weak. Clone size is stated in some rows and not others, as once, few, many or a class when expanded.

length	D	size	V	J	DNA	CDR3
12	NA	NA	TRBV20-1	TRBJ1-2	TGCAGTGCTGGACCTGGATACAGTGGCTACACCTTC	CSAGPGYSGYTF
14	NA	NA	TRBV4-2	TRBJ2-1	TGTGCCAGCGGAAATAGGGACGGAACCCATGAGCAGTTCTTC	CASGNRDGTHEQFF
12	NA	NA	TRBV11-3	TRBJ2-1	TGTGCCAGTAGTAGCCTAGCGAGTGAGCAGTTCTTC	CASSSLASEQFF
14	NA	few	TRBV4-1	TRBJ2-2	TGCGCCAGCAGCCCGAGGGGAGGAGGCGGGGAGCTGTTTTTT	CASSPRGGGGELFF
14	NA	few	TRBV7-2	TRBJ2-7	TGTGCCAGCAGCTCAGACAGGTACTCCTACGAGCAGTACTTC	CASSSDRYSYEQYF
12	NA	many	TRBV11-2	TRBJ2-7	TGTGCCAGCAAGGGGAGAACCTACGAGCAGTACTTC	CASKGRTYEQYF
11	TRBD1	NA	TRBV3-1	TRBJ1-2	TGTGCCAGCAGCCTCGGACAGGGGCGAGCCTTC	CASSLGQGRAF
15	NA	many	TRBV30	TRBJ1-2	TGTGCCTCTTTACTCTCGGGGCTCTACAGTTATGGCTACACCTTC	CASLLSGLYSYGYTF
14	NA	many	TRBV18	TRBJ2-7	TGTGCCAGCTCACCGGGACACCGCTCCTACGAGCAGTACTTC	CASSPGHRSYEQYF
15	NA	few	TRBV27	TRBJ2-3	TGTGCCAGCAGTTTATCGCCCGGGTCGAGGGGGACGCAGTATTTT	CASSLSPGSRGTQYF
13	NA	many	TRBV12-3/TRBV12-4	TRBJ1-6	TGTGCCAGCAGTCGGACGGACTATTCACCCCTCCACTTT	CASSRTDYSPLHF
15	NA	many	TRBV28	TRBJ2-7	TGTGCCAGCAGCTCCGGCCAAAAAACCTCCTACGAGCAGTACTTC	CASSSGQKTSYEQYF
12	NA	many	TRBV30	TRBJ2-7	TGTGCCTGGAACCCCTTGGGGGACGAGCAGTACTTC	CAWNPLGDEQYF
14	TRBD2	NA	TRBV10-3	TRBJ2-1	TGTGCCATCAGTGCTTTAGCGGGACGAGGGGAGCAGTTCTTC	CAISALAGRGEQFF
12	NA	many	TRBV30	TRBJ2-2	TGTGCCTGGAGCGGGGACACCGGGGAGCTGTTTTTT	CAWSGDTGELFF
16	TRBD1	NA	TRBV7-9	TRBJ2-6	TGTGCCAGCAGCTACCGGGACAGGGCTGGGGCCAACGTCCTGACTTTC	CASSYRDRAGANVLTF
13	NA	few	TRBV19	TRBJ2-5	TGTGCCAGTAGTATGGGACGGGAAGAGACCCAGTACTTC	CASSMGREETQYF
12	NA	NA	TRBV20-1	TRBJ1-6	TGCAGTGCGAACGCTGGGACTTCACCCCTCCACTTT	CSANAGTSPLHF
15	NA	many	TRBV12-3/TRBV12-4	TRBJ2-6	TGTGCCAGCAGGGATGACAACTCTGGGGCCAACGTCCTGACTTTC	CASRDDNSGANVLTF
13	NA	many	TRBV29-1	TRBJ2-1	TGCAGCGTTGTCGACGGCGTATACAATGAGCAGTTCTTC	CSVVDGVYNEQFF
15	NA	many	TRBV12-3/TRBV12-4	TRBJ1-2	TGTGCCAGCAGCCTCGCCGGGTCCCTTGGCTATGGCTACACCTTC	CASSLAGSLGYGYTF
14	NA	many	TRBV20-1	TRBJ2-7	TGCAGTGCTAGAGATCGGCGCGGCGCCTACGAGCAGTACTTC	CSARDRRGAYEQYF
14	NA	many	TRBV12-3/TRBV12-4	TRBJ2-7	TGTGCCAGCAGTTTTGAGACCTCCTCCTACGAGCAGTACTTC	CASSFETSSYEQYF
14	NA	many	TRBV7-8	TRBJ2-7	TGTGCCAGCAGCTTAGTTGGCGGAACCTACGAGCAGTACTTC	CASSLVGGTYEQYF
17	NA	many	TRBV6-1	TRBJ2-3	TGTGCCACCACTCCGGGGCCAACCCGATCTAGCACAGATACGCAGTATTTT	CATTPGPTRSSTDTQYF
13	NA	many	TRBV5-4	TRBJ2-7	TGTGCCAGCAGCTTGTCCGGGGTCGCCGAGCAGTACTTC	CASSLSGVAEQYF
15	TRBD1	NA	TRBV7-3	TRBJ2-2	TGTGCCAGCAGCGCGACAGGGGGCGCCGGCGGGGAGCTGTTTTTT	CASSATGGAGGELFF
12	NA	many	TRBV7-6	TRBJ2-5	TGTGCCAGCAGCCCCGGGACTCCAACCCAGTACTTC	CASSPGTPTQYF
15	TRBD1	NA	TRBV12-3/TRBV12-4	TRBJ1-1	TGTGCCAGCAGCGGGACAGGGGATGGGAACACTGAAGCTTTCTTT	CASSGTGDGNTEAFF
12	NA	NA	TRBV20-1	TRBJ2-7	TGCAGTGCTGCAGTCTACGTCTACGAGCAGTACTTC	CSAAVYVYEQYF
14	NA	many	TRBV30	TRBJ2-2	TGTGCCTGGAGAGTTATCAGCTACACCGGGGAGCTGTTTTTT	CAWRVISYTGELFF
15	NA	many	TRBV28	TRBJ1-6	TGTGCCAGCAGTTCACCGGGACCGTATAATTCACCCCTCCACTTT	CASSSPGPYNSPLHF
12	NA	many	TRBV3-1	TRBJ1-1	TGTGCCAGCAGCCGTAGCAGAACTGAAGCTTTCTTT	CASSRSRTEAFF
22	TRBD2	NA	TRBV3-1	TRBJ2-1	TGTGCCAGCAGCCGACCGACCTGGGTAATAGCGGGAGTTATTGGATATTGCAATGAGCAGTTCTTC	CASSRPTWVIAGVIGYCNEQFF
15	TRBD1	NA	TRBV20-1	TRBJ2-7	TGCAGTGCTACCGGGACAGATAGCAGCTCCTACGAGCAGTACTTC	CSATGTDSSSYEQYF
13	TRBD1	many	TRBV2	TRBJ1-2	TGTGCCAGCAGTGAATCAGGGGGCGTTGGCTACACCTTC	CASSESGGVGYTF
15	NA	many	TRBV5-5	TRBJ2-4	TGTGCCAGCAGCTTGGCCGGTCCCGTCAAAAACATTCAGTACTTC	CASSLAGPVKNIQYF
14	NA	NA	TRBV19	TRBJ1-2	TGTGCCAGTAGTATTTTCGGAGATAACTATGGCTACACCTTC	CASSIFGDNYGYTF
12	NA	NA	TRBV2	TRBJ1-1	TGTGCCAGCCATGAGTTCCCGGGTGAAGCTTTCTTT	CASHEFPGEAFF
12	NA	NA	TRBV29-1	TRBJ1-2	TGCAGCGTTCAAGTGGGGTTTCGAGGCTACACCTTC	CSVQVGFRGYTF
15	NA	many	TRBV20-1	TRBJ1-5	TGCAGTGCTAGAGCGCCGGGACGGCAGAATCAGCCCCAGCATTTT	CSARAPGRQNQPQHF
15	TRBD1	many	TRBV18	TRBJ1-3	TGTGCCAGCTCAGTGGGACAGTTCTCTGGAAACACCATATATTTT	CASSVGQFSGNTIYF
17	NA	few	TRBV11-2	TRBJ2-2	TGTGCCAGCAGCTTATTAATCGGGACGGCTCTAAACGGGGAGCTGTTTTTT	CASSLLIGTALNGELFF
17	TRBD2	many	TRBV2	TRBJ2-7	TGTGCCAGCACGAGGGGACCACCTAGCGGGAGTTCCTACGAGCAGTACTTC	CASTRGPPSGSSYEQYF
19	TRBD2	many	TRBV28	TRBJ2-5	TGTGCCAGCAGTCCCCACAACACGGGACTAGCGGGCTTACAAGAGACCCAGTACTTC	CASSPHNTGLAGLQETQYF
13	NA	NA	TRBV20-1	TRBJ1-4	TGCAGCTTCCGAGCTGGGGGCGAAGAAAAACTGTTTTTT	CSFRAGGEEKLFF
17	TRBD2	many	TRBV10-1	TRBJ2-7	TGCGCCAGCAGTGAGCCGCCGGGACTAGCGCCGTTCTACGAGCAGTACTTC	CASSEPPGLAPFYEQYF
16	NA	many	TRBV13	TRBJ2-5	TGTGCCAGCAGCTATACAGCTTCGAGCCTCCAAGAGACCCAGTACTTC	CASSYTASSLQETQYF
16	NA	NA	TRBV12-3/TRBV12-4	TRBJ2-3	TGTGCCAGCAGCATGAGGAGCGGCACACCCACAGATACGCAGTATTTT	CASSMRSGTPTDTQYF
14	NA	many	TRBV10-1	TRBJ2-1	TGCGCCAGCGTCCGAGAAGGGCGTAACAATGAGCAGTTCTTC	CASVREGRNNEQFF
12	TRBD2	NA	TRBV10-3	TRBJ2-7	TGTGCCATCAGGGGGGGGACCTACGAGCAGTACTTC	CAIRGGTYEQYF
15	TRBD2	many	TRBV28	TRBJ2-1	TGTGCCAGCAGTATCGGGAGGGATAAGCGGAATGAGCAGTTCTTC	CASSIGRDKRNEQFF
12	NA	NA	TRBV19	TRBJ1-2	TGTGCCAGTAGTGGCAGGGAGCGGGGCTACACCTTC	CASSGRERGYTF
15	NA	many	TRBV7-9	TRBJ1-1	TGTGCCAGCAGCTTAGGGACCCTCATGAACACTGAAGCTTTCTTT	CASSLGTLMNTEAFF
15	TRBD1	NA	TRBV2	TRBJ1-2	TGTGCCAGCAGTGAATGGGGGACAGATTGCTATGGCTACACCTTC	CASSEWGTDCYGYTF
14	NA	few	TRBV20-1	TRBJ2-3	TGCAGTGCCAACCAACAGGGAAACACAGATACGCAGTATTTT	CSANQQGNTDTQYF
15	NA	NA	TRBV15	TRBJ2-4	TGTGCCACCAGCAGAGAAGGCTTAGAGGGGGGCGAAACCTACTTC	CATSREGLEGGETYF
13	NA	few	TRBV7-3	TRBJ2-3	TGTGCCAGCAGCCCTCAGGGGGGGGATACGCAGTATTTT	CASSPQGGDTQYF